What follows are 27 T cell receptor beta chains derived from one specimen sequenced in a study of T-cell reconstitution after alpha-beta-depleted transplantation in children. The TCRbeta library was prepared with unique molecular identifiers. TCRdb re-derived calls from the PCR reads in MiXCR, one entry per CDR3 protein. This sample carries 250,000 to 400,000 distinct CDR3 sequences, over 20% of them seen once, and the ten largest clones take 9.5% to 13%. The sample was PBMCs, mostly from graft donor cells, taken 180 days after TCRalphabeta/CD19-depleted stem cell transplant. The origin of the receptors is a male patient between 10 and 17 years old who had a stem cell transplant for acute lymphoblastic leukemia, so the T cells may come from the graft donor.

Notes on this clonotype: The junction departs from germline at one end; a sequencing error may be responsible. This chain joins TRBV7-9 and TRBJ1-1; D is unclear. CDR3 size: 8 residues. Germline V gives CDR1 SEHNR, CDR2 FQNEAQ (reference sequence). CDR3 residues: CASSPSLF. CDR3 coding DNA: TGTGCCAGCAGCCCATCCCTTTTT.

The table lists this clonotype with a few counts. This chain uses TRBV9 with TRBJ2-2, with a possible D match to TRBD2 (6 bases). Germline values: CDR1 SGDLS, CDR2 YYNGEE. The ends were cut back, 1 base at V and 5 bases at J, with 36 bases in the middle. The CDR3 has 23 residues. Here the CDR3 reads CASSVSRLGGSTRGGVRTGELFF. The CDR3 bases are TGTGCCAGCAGCGTATCACGACTCGGGGGATCCACGAGAGGCGGAGTAAGAACCGGGGAGCTGTTTTTT.

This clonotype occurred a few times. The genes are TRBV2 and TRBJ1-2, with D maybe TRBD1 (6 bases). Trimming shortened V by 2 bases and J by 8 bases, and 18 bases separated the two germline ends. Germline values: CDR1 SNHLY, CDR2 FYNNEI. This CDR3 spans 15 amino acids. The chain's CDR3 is CASSEIQGQRGGYTF. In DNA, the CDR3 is TGTGCCAGCAGTGAAATACAGGGACAAAGAGGCGGCTACACCTTC.

The chain's CDR3 is CASSLTGKRDPYNEQFF. CDR3 coding DNA: TGTGCCAGCAGCTTGACCGGGAAGAGGGATCCCTACAATGAGCAGTTCTTC. This chain links TRBV5-4 with TRBJ2-1, with D maybe TRBD2 (5 bases). Germline assignment: CDR1 SGHNT and CDR2 YYREEE (reference sequence). V shed 1 base and J shed 2 bases, with 16 bases lying between them. This CDR3 spans 17 amino acids.

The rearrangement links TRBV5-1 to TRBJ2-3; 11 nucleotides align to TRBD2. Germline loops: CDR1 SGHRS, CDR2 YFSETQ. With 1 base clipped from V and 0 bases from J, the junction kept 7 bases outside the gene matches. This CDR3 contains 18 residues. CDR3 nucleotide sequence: TGCGCCAGCAGCTTGAGGCTAGCGGGAGGCCCTAGCACAGATACGCAGTATTTT. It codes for CASSLRLAGGPSTDTQYF.

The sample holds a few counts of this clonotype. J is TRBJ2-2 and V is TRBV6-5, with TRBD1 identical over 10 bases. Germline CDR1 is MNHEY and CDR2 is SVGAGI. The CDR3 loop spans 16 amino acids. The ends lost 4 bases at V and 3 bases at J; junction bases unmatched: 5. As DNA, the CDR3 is TGTGCCAGCAGTTTTCCCGGGACAGGGGACACCGGGGAGCTGTTTTTT. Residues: CASSFPGTGDTGELFF.

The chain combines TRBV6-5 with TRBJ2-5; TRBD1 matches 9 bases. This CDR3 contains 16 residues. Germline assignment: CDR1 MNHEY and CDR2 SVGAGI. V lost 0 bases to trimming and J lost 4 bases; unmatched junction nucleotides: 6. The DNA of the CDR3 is TGTGCCAGCAGTTACTCGGGGACAGGGAAGAGAGAGACCCAGTACTTC. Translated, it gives CASSYSGTGKRETQYF.

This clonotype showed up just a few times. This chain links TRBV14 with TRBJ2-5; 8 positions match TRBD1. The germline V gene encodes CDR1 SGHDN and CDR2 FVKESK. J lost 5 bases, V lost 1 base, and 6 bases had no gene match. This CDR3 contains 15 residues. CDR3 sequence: CASSQADRGWETQYF. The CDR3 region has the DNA TGTGCCAGCAGCCAAGCCGACAGGGGATGGGAGACCCAGTACTTC.

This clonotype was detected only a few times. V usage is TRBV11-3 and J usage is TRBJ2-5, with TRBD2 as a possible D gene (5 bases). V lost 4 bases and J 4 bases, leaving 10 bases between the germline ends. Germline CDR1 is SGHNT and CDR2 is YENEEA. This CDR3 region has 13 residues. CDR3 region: CASSSSGPETQYF. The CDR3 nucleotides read TGTGCCAGCAGCTCCAGCGGTCCAGAGACCCAGTACTTC.

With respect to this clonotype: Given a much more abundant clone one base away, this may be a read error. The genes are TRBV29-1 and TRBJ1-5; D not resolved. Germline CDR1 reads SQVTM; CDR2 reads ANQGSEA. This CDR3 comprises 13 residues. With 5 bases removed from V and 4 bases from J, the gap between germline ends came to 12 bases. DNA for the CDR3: TGCAGCGTTCGCGGAAAGGCAAATCAGCCCCAGCATTTT. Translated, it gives CSVRGKANQPQHF.

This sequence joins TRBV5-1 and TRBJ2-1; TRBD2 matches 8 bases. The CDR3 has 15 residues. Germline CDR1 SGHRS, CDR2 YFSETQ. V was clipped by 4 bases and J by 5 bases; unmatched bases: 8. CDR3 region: CASSPGLVGHNEQFF. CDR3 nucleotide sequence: TGCGCCAGCAGCCCGGGACTAGTAGGACACAATGAGCAGTTCTTC.

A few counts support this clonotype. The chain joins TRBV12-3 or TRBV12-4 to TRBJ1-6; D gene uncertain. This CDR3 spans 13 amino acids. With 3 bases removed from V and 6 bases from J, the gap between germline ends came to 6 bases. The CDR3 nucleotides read TGTGCCAGCAGTTTGTTAGGTAATTCACCCCTCCACTTT. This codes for CASSLLGNSPLHF.

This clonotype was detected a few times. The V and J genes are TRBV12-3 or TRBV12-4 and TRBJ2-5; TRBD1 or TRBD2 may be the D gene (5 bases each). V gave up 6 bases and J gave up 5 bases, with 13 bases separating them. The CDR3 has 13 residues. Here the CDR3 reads CASSPGWGETQYF. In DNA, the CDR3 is TGTGCCAGCAGCCCCGGTTGGGGGGAGACCCAGTACTTC.

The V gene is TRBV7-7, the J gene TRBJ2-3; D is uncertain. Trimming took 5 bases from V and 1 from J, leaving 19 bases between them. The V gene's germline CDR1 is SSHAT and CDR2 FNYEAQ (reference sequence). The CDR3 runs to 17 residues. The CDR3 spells CASSPGEALPGTDTQYF. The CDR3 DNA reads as TGTGCCAGCAGCCCCGGCGAGGCCCTCCCCGGCACAGATACGCAGTATTTT.

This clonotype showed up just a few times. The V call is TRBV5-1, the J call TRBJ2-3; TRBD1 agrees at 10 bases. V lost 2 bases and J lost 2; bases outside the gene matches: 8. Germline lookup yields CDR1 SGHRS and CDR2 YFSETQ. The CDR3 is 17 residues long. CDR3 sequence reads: CASSLGTGVVFTDTQYF. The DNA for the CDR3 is TGCGCCAGCAGCTTAGGGACAGGGGTAGTCTTCACAGATACGCAGTATTTT.

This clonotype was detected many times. CDR3 bases: TGTGCCAGCAGCTTGAAGGGTTACGAGCAGTACTTC. This translates into CASSLKGYEQYF. The chain couples TRBV5-6 to TRBJ2-7, with no clear D. The CDR3 length is 12 residues. V was cut by 1 base and J by 4 bases, with 6 bases left in between. Germline V lookup: CDR1 SGHDT, CDR2 YYEEEE.

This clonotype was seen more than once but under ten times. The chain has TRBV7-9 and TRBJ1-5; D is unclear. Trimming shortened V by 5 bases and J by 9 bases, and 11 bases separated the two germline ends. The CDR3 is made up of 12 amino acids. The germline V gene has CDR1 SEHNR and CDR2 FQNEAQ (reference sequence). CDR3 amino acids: CASSRGSLPQHF. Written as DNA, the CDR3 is TGTGCCAGCAGCCGAGGGTCTTTGCCCCAGCATTTT.

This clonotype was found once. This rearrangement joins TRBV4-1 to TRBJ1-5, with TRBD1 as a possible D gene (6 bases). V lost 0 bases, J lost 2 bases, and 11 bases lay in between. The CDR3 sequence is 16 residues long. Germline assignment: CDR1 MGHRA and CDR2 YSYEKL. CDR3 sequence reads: CASSQDGGARNQPQHF. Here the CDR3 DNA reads TGCGCCAGCAGCCAAGATGGGGGGGCTCGCAATCAGCCCCAGCATTTT.

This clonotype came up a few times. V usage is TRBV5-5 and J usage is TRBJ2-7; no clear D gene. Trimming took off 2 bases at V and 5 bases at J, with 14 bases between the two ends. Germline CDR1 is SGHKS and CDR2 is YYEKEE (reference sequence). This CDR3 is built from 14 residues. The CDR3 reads CASSFTRASDEQYF. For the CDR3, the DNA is TGTGCCAGCAGCTTTACACGGGCATCCGACGAGCAGTACTTC. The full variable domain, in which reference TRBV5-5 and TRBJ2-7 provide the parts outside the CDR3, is DAGVTQSPTHLIKTRGQQVTLRCSPISGHKSVSWYQQVLGQGPQFIFQYYEKEERGRGNFPDRFSARQFPNYSSELNVNALLLGDSALYLCASSFTRASDEQYFGPGTRLTVT.

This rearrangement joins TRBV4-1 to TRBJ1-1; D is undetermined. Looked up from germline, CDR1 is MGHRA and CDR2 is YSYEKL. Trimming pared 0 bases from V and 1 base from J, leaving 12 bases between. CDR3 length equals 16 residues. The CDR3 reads CASSQDIVTPNTEAFF. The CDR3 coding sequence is TGCGCCAGCAGCCAAGACATTGTGACACCGAACACTGAAGCTTTCTTT.

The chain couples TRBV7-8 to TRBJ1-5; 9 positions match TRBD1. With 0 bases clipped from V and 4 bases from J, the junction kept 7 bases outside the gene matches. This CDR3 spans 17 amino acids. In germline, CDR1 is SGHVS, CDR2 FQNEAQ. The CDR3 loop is CASSLAEGQGPNQPQHF. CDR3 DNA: TGTGCCAGCAGCTTAGCGGAGGGACAGGGACCAAATCAGCCCCAGCATTTT.

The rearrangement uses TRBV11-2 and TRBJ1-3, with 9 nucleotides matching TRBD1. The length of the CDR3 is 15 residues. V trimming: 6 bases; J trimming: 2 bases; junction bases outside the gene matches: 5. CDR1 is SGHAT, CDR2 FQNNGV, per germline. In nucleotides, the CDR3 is TGTGCCAGCAGTTTCACAGGGGGCCCTGGAAACACCATATATTTT. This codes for CASSFTGGPGNTIYF. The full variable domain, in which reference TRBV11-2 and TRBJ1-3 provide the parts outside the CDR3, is EAGVAQSPRYKIIEKRQSVAFWCNPISGHATLYWYQQILGQGPKLLIQFQNNGVVDDSQLPKDRFSAERLKGVDSTLKIQPAKLEDSAVYLCASSFTGGPGNTIYFGEGSWLTVV.

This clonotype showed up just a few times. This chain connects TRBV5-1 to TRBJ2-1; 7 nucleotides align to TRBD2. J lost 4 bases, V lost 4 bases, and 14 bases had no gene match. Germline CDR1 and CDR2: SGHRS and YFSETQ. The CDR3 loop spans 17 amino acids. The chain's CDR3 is CASSPLPTGGSYNEQFF. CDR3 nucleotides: TGCGCCAGCAGCCCCCTCCCGACGGGAGGCAGTTACAATGAGCAGTTCTTC.

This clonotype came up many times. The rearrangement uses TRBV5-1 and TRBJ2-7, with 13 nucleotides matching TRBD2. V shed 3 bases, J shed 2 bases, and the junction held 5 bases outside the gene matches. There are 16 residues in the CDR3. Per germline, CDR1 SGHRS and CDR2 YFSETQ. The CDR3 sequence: CASSWTSGSRTYEQYF. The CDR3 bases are TGCGCCAGCAGCTGGACTAGCGGGAGTAGGACCTACGAGCAGTACTTC.

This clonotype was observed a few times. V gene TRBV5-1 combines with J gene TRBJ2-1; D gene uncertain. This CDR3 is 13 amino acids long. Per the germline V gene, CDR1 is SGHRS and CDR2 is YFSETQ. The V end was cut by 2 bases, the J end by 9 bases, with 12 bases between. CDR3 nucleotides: TGCGCCAGCAGCTTCTCCCTGACGACTGAGCAGTTCTTC. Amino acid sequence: CASSFSLTTEQFF. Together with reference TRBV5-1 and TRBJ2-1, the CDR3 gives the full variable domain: KAGVTQTPRYLIKTRGQQVTLSCSPISGHRSVSWYQQTPGQGLQFLFEYFSETQRNKGNFPGRFSGRQFSNSRSEMNVSTLELGDSALYLCASSFSLTTEQFFGPGTRLTVL.

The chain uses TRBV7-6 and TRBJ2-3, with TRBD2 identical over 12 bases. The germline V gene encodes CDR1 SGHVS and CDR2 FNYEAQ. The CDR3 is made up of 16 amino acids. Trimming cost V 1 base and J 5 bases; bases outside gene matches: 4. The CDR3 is CASSLGPGLAGDTQYF. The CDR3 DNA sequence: TGTGCCAGCAGCTTAGGCCCGGGACTAGCGGGAGATACGCAGTATTTT.

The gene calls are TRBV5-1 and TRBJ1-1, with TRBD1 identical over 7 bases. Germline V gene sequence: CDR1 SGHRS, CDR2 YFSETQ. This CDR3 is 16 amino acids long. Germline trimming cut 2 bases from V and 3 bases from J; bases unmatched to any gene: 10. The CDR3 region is CASSFALSTGYTEAFF. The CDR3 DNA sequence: TGCGCCAGCAGCTTCGCCCTATCGACAGGGTACACTGAAGCTTTCTTT.